This TCR beta chain emerged from a study of T cell responses to AZD1222 COVID-19 vaccine. Study information: Pooled together were second doses at about 4 or about 12 weeks. Points from the study as a whole: Reportedly, nearly half the spike-specific TCRs target unmutated variant regions. Among AZD1222 vaccinees, only six or seven were seropositive at baseline. Repertoire collection took place solely once the T cell response had peaked.

The method was immunoSEQ multiplex PCR; TCRdb's version includes in-frame clones alone and lacks a portion of them. The table records about 120,000 clones, 80% to 90% of them present only once. Note on this clone: The antigen is not known.

Trimming pared 6 bases from V and 8 bases from J, leaving 14 bases between. CDR3 length equals 13 residues. Germline CDR1 and CDR2: DFQATT and SNEGSKA (reference sequence). The chain links TRBV20-1 to TRBJ1-6; D is unclear. The sample consisted of peripheral blood, taken on day 0 of AZD1222 vaccination. The TCR sequence derives from an adult in good health. CDR3 DNA sequence: TGCAGTGCCAGTTCGACACCCGATTCACCCCTCCACTTT. Its protein is CSASSTPDSPLHF.